This entry concerns a single T cell receptor (beta chain). What this receptor recognizes is not known. Base qualities are missing; no much larger clone stands one base away. The V and J ends are trimmed by 5 bases and 6 bases, leaving 11 bases between them. CDR1 and CDR2, looked up from the germline V gene (reference sequence), are MNHEY and SMNVEV. The CDR3, from cysteine to phenylalanine, totals 13 residues. Only the CDR3 portion is preserved as DNA: 39 bases, with reading frame beginning at the first base. Participants in the prospective study were enrolled through a virtual design, were aged roughly 18 to 100 years, and lived in about 25 United States geographic areas. In the prospective study, participants were assigned to cohorts based on the clinical history participants reported in a screening survey and a study questionnaire. Recovered participants in ImmuneRACE Cohort 3 were defined as having two consecutive negative NP/OP PCR tests, clearance from a healthcare professional, or resolution of symptoms. In the prospective study, mobile phlebotomists collected whole blood, serum and a nasopharyngeal or oropharyngeal swab from each participant. Over a roughly 2-month period, participants in the prospective study had the option of providing additional blood draws and questionnaires. Before DNA extraction, blood samples from the prospective study were shipped at room temperature or frozen.

TCRbeta CDR3 regions were amplified from genomic DNA using the immunoSEQ Assay, a bias-controlled multiplex PCR. The source study handled its data this way. Within the assay, amplification of reference gene primers was used to estimate how many nucleated cells each sample contained. Sequence reads were collapsed and filtered to measure the absolute abundance of every unique TCRbeta CDR3 rearrangement. For each sample, productive Simpson clonality was calculated as the square root of Simpson's diversity index over productive rearrangements. Sourced from immuneACCESS, this table was stored by TCRdb with only in-frame sequences that have V and J called. A share of the clones is absent; for the studies checked, an unresolved V gene accounts for under half, and the remainder has no known explanation. V, J and clone size derive from that table, while D and trimming were established from the DNA sequence. This sample gives some 390,000 clones in total; 85% to 90% of them show up just once. The top ten hold around 1.7% of the sample.

This specimen belongs to a study of blood T cell repertoires in COVID-19 (TCRdb year 2020). Study-level background: Samples from collaborators originated in the United States, Italy and Spain and spanned both the acute and convalescent phases of COVID-19. The prospective study material was composed of cDNA or gDNA derived from T cells, B-cell-depleted T cells, or PBMCs. A freely available public database, intended as a resource for researchers studying the immune response to SARS-CoV-2, is where the repertoires were released. Where available, HLA class I and class II types were taken from metadata supplied by the sample provider and were not determined by assay-based typing. Samples came from the ongoing ImmuneRACE study (first 160 participants) plus 1,254 subjects from 6 global collaborators. Subjects who had been exposed to COVID-19, were actively infected with it, or had recovered from it provided the deeply sampled blood TCRbeta repertoires that made up the dataset. A de-identified subject ID, COVID-19 status, age in years and sex were almost always included in the sample metadata. Study-level results and caveats: Clinical and demographic metadata were provided uncurated, with the amount varying by source and participant.

Sequenced sample: PBMCs or T cells enriched from blood (not recorded which). Recombination connected TRBV27 to TRBJ1-5; no D segment can be confidently identified. This TCR was recovered from a woman aged 30 to 39 who had recovered from COVID-19. The CDR3 region: CASSPYLGQPQHF. At the DNA level, the sequence is TGTGCCAGCAGTCCCTATCTTGGTCAGCCCCAGCATTTT.